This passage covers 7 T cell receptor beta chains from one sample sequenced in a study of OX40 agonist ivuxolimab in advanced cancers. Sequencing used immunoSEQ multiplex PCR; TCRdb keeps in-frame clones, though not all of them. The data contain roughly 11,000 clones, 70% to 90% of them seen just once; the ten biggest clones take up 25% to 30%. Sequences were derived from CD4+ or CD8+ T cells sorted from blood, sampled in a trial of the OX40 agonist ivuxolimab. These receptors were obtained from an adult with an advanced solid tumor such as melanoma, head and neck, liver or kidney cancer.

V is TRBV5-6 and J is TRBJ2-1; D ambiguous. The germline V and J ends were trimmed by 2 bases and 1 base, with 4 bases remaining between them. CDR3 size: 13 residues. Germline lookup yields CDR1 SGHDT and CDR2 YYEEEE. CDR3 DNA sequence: TGTGCCAGCAGCTTCGGGTCCTACAATGAGCAGTTCTTC. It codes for CASSFGSYNEQFF. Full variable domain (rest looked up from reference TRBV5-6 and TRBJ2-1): DAGVTQSPTHLIKTRGQQVTLRCSPKSGHDTVSWYQQALGQGPQFIFQYYEEEERQRGNFPDRFSGHQFPNYSSELNVNALLLGDSALYLCASSFGSYNEQFFGPGTRLTVL.

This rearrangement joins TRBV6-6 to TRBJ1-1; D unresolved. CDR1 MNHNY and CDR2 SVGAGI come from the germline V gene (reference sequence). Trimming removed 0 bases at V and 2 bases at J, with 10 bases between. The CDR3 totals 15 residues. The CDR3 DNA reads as TGTGCCAGCAGTTACTCCGAGACACCCAACACTGAAGCTTTCTTT. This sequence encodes CASSYSETPNTEAFF.

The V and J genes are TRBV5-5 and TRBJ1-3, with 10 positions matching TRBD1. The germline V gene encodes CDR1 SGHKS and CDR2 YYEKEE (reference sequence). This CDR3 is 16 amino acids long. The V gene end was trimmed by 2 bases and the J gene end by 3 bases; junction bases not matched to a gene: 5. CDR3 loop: CASSFWTGGIGNTIYF. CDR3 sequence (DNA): TGTGCCAGCAGCTTCTGGACAGGGGGAATTGGAAACACCATATATTTT.

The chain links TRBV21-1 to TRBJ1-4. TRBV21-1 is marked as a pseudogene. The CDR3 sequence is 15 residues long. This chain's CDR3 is CASTKRGPAREKLFF. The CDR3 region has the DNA TGTGCCAGCACTAAACGGGGTCCCGCTCGCGAAAAACTGTTTTTT.

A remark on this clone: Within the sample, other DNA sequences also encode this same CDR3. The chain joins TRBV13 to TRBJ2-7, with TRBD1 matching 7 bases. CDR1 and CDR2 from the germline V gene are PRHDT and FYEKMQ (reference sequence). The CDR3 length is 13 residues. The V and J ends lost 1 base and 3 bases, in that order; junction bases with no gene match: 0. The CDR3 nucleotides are TGTGCCAGCAGCTTAGACAGGGGCTACGAGCAGTACTTC. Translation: CASSLDRGYEQYF.

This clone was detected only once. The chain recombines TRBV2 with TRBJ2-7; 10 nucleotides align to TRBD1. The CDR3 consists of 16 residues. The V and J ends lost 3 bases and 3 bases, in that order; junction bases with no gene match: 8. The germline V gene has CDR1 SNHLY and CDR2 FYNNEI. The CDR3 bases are TGTGCCAGCAGTGATTCCTCCGGGACAGGGGTCTACGAGCAGTACTTC. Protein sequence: CASSDSSGTGVYEQYF.

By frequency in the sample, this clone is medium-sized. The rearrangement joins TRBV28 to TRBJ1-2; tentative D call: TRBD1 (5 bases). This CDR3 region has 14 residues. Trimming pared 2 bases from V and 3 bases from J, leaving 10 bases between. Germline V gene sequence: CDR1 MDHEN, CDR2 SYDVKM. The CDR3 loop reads CASSLQGLDYGYTF. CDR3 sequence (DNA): TGTGCCAGCAGTTTACAGGGTCTGGACTATGGCTACACCTTC.